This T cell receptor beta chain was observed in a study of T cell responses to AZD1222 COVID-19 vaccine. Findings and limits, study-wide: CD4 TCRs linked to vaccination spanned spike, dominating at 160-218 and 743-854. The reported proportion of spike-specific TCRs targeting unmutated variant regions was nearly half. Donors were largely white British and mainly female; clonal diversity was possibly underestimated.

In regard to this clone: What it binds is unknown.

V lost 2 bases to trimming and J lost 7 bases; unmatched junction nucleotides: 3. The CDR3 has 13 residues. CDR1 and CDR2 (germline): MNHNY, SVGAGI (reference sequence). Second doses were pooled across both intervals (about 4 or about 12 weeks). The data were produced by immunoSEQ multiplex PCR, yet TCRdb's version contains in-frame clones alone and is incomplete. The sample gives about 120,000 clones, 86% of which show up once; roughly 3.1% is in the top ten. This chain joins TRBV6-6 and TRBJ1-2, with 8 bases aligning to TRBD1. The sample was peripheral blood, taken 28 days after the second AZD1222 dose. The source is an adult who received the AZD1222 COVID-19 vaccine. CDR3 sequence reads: CASSYDGTGGYTF. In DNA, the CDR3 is TGTGCCAGCAGTTACGACGGGACAGGTGGCTACACCTTC.